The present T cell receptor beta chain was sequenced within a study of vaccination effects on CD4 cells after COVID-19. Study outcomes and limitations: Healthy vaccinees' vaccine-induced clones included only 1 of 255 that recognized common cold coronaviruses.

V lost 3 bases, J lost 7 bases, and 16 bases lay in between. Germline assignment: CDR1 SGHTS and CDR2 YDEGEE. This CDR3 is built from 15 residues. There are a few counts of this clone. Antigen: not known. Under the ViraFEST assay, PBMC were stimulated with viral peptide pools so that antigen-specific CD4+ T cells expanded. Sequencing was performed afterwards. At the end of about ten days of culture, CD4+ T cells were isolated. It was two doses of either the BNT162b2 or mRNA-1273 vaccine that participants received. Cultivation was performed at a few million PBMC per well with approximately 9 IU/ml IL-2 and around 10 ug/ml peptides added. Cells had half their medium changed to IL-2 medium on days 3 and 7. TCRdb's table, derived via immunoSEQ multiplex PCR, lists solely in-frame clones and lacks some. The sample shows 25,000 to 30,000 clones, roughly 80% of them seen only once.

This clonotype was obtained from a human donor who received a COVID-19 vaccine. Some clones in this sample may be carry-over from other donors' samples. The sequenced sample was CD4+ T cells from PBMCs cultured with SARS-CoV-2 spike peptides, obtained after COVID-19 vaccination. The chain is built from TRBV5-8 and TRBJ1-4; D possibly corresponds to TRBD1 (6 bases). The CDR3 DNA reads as TGTGCCAGCAGCTCGTACAGGGAAGCGGGTGAAAAACTGTTTTTT. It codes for CASSSYREAGEKLFF. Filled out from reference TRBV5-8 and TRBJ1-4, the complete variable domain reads EAGVTQSPTHLIKTRGQQATLRCSPISGHTSVYWYQQALGLGLQFLLWYDEGEERNRGNFPPRFSGRQFPNYSSELNVNALELEDSALYLCASSSYREAGEKLFFGSGTQLSVL.